This is a list of T cell receptor beta chains from one sample in a study of response to subunit inactivated influenza vaccine. Each CDR3 protein gets one entry after TCRdb re-called the RT-PCR reads with MiXCR. Seen here are roughly 500,000 distinct CDR3 sequences, 20% to 25% observed once, and the top ten hold 2.5% to 3.5%. These data also formed part of another study, on T cells expressing NK-cell markers.

Sample: CD4+ T cells sorted from PBMCs, taken 11 to 12 days after vaccination. The receptor source for this set is a man aged 45 to 65 who received an inactivated influenza vaccine. Both conserved end residues are part of each CDR3. The D gene is left open where the match is weak. Clone size appears in some rows only: once, few, many, or a class for an expanded clone.

d_call | clone_size | j_call | v_call | cdr3_aa | cdr3_nt
- | few | TRBJ2-7 | TRBV4-2 | CASSQGSDGGPYEQYF | TGTGCCAGCAGCCAAGGGTCAGACGGGGGGCCCTACGAGCAGTACTTC
- | - | TRBJ2-1 | TRBV3-1 | CASSQVGGVNEQFF | TGTGCCAGCAGCCAAGTTGGCGGGGTAAATGAGCAGTTCTTC
TRBD1 | few | TRBJ2-7 | TRBV9 | CASSGTGGLDEQYF | TGTGCCAGCAGCGGGACAGGGGGCTTAGACGAGCAGTACTTC
- | few | TRBJ1-1 | TRBV10-2 | CASMSGGTITEAFF | TGCGCCAGCATGTCCGGCGGAACAATCACTGAAGCTTTCTTT
- | - | TRBJ1-2 | TRBV20-1 | CSARTGSEYGYTF | TGCAGTGCTAGAACCGGGTCCGAGTATGGCTACACCTTC
TRBD1 | - | TRBJ2-5 | TRBV5-1 | CASSLQGAEETQYF | TGCGCCAGCAGCTTACAGGGGGCAGAGGAGACCCAGTACTTC
- | - | TRBJ2-1 | TRBV7-2 | CASSLGRVVEQFF | TGTGCCAGCAGCTTAGGGAGGGTGGTTGAGCAGTTCTTC
TRBD2 | - | TRBJ2-1 | TRBV2 | CASRTYGASGFEFF | TGTGCCAGCAGAACATACGGGGCTAGCGGGTTTGAGTTCTTC
- | - | TRBJ2-5 | TRBV6-4 | CASSEVRAFQETQYF | TGTGCCAGCAGTGAAGTAAGAGCCTTCCAAGAGACCCAGTACTTC
- | - | TRBJ2-2 | TRBV5-1 | CASSLVRGPTNTGELFF | TGCGCCAGCAGCTTGGTGCGGGGACCTACGAACACCGGGGAGCTGTTTTTT
- | few | TRBJ2-5 | TRBV5-1 | CASRPGSQETQYF | TGCGCCAGCAGACCGGGGTCCCAAGAGACCCAGTACTTC
- | - | TRBJ1-4 | TRBV20-1 | CSARTGFNEKLFF | TGCAGTGCTCGAACAGGGTTTAATGAAAAACTGTTTTTT
TRBD2 | once | TRBJ2-1 | TRBV20-1 | CRAGLAGGNEQFF | TGCAGGGCCGGACTAGCGGGGGGCAATGAGCAGTTCTTC
- | - | TRBJ2-1 | TRBV5-4 | CASSLGGSPYNEQFF | TGTGCCAGCAGCTTGGGAGGCAGCCCCTACAATGAGCAGTTCTTC
TRBD2 | - | TRBJ2-2 | TRBV18 | CASSPLSAGTTNTGELFF | TGTGCCAGCTCACCCCTGTCAGCGGGGACTACGAACACCGGGGAGCTGTTTTTT
- | - | TRBJ2-1 | TRBV20-1 | CSARLLLHSYNEQFF | TGCAGTGCTAGACTCCTTCTTCACTCCTACAATGAGCAGTTCTTC
- | few | TRBJ1-2 | TRBV25-1 | CASSPNEGYGYTF | TGTGCCAGCAGTCCAAACGAAGGCTATGGCTACACCTTC
- | - | TRBJ1-4 | TRBV4-3 | CASSSSPGSSEKLFF | TGCGCCAGCAGCTCATCGCCAGGGTCCAGTGAAAAACTGTTTTTT
TRBD2 | - | TRBJ2-1 | TRBV3-1 | CASRQLAGAPYNEQFF | TGTGCCAGCAGACAATTAGCGGGAGCCCCCTACAATGAGCAGTTCTTC
- | - | TRBJ1-2 | TRBV7-8 | CASSLDRADYGYTF | TGTGCCAGCAGCTTAGACAGGGCCGACTATGGCTACACCTTC
- | many | TRBJ2-3 | TRBV7-2 | CASSLVTGTDTQYF | TGTGCCAGCAGCTTAGTTACTGGCACAGATACGCAGTATTTT
- | - | TRBJ2-6 | TRBV19 | CASSNTVSGANVLTF | TGTGCCAGTAGTAACACAGTCTCTGGGGCCAACGTCCTGACTTTC
TRBD2 | - | TRBJ2-1 | TRBV29-1 | CSVQTLAGFVADNEQFF | TGCAGCGTTCAAACTCTAGCGGGGTTTGTAGCAGACAATGAGCAGTTCTTC
- | few | TRBJ1-2 | TRBV6-2/TRBV6-3 | CASSYLQGNGYTF | TGTGCCAGCAGTTACTTACAGGGTAACGGCTACACCTTC
TRBD2 | few | TRBJ2-5 | TRBV20-1 | CSVRAGASGYQETQYF | TGCAGTGTCAGAGCCGGCGCTAGCGGTTACCAAGAGACCCAGTACTTC
- | - | TRBJ2-4 | TRBV28 | CASSLDSLHNFLAKNIQYF | TGTGCCAGCAGTTTAGACTCCCTACATAATTTCCTAGCCAAAAACATTCAGTACTTC
TRBD2 | - | TRBJ2-1 | TRBV7-9 | CASSRTSGGYNEQFF | TGTGCCAGCAGCCGAACTAGCGGGGGCTACAATGAGCAGTTCTTC
TRBD1 | - | TRBJ1-1 | TRBV4-2 | CASSRRTGMNTEAFF | TGTGCCAGCAGCCGAAGGACAGGGATGAACACTGAAGCTTTCTTT
- | - | TRBJ2-2 | TRBV12-3/TRBV12-4 | CASSLAGPTGELFF | TGTGCCAGCAGTTTGGCGGGCCCCACCGGGGAGCTGTTTTTT
TRBD1 | - | TRBJ1-4 | TRBV5-1 | CASSSQGGMNEKLFF | TGCGCCAGCAGCTCCCAGGGGGGTATGAATGAAAAACTGTTTTTT
- | few | TRBJ1-2 | TRBV4-3 | CASSQDGGDGYTF | TGCGCCAGCAGCCAAGATGGGGGGGACGGCTACACCTTC
TRBD2 | few | TRBJ2-5 | TRBV20-1 | CSARALTSGAARETQYF | TGCAGTGCTAGAGCCCTGACTAGCGGGGCAGCGAGAGAGACCCAGTACTTC
- | - | TRBJ1-3 | TRBV7-2 | CASSDWGRFSGNTIYF | TGTGCCAGCAGCGATTGGGGACGGTTCTCTGGAAACACCATATATTTT
TRBD1 | - | TRBJ2-7 | TRBV23-1 | CASSQSIPGQGTGQYF | TGCGCCAGCAGTCAATCTATCCCGGGACAGGGAACAGGGCAGTACTTC
TRBD2 | many | TRBJ2-1 | TRBV5-1 | CASRLAGGSYNEQFF | TGTGCCAGCAGATTAGCGGGGGGGTCCTACAATGAGCAGTTCTTC
TRBD2 | - | TRBJ2-7 | TRBV27 | CASSLSGRGAPGAYEQYF | TGTGCCAGCAGTTTATCCGGGAGGGGGGCACCCGGAGCCTACGAGCAGTACTTC
TRBD1 | few | TRBJ2-6 | TRBV11-2 | CASSLWDRGYSGANVLTF | TGTGCCAGCAGCTTATGGGACAGGGGTTACTCTGGGGCCAACGTCCTGACTTTC
TRBD1 | many | TRBJ2-5 | TRBV7-6 | CASSFNTGGGETQYF | TGTGCCAGCAGCTTTAACACAGGGGGCGGAGAGACCCAGTACTTC
- | - | TRBJ2-7 | TRBV6-2/TRBV6-3 | CASTTVGGEQYF | TGTGCCAGCACCACGGTAGGGGGCGAGCAGTACTTC
TRBD2 | many | TRBJ2-1 | TRBV6-2/TRBV6-3 | CASSYPREAFYNEQFF | TGTGCCAGCAGTTACCCGCGGGAGGCTTTCTACAATGAGCAGTTCTTC
TRBD1 | few | TRBJ1-2 | TRBV20-1 | CSALGTGGAF | TGCAGTGCCCTCGGGACAGGGGGAGCCTTC
- | few | TRBJ1-5 | TRBV20-1 | CSARETGNQPQHF | TGCAGTGCTAGAGAGACAGGTAATCAGCCCCAGCATTTT
- | - | TRBJ1-1 | TRBV6-5 | CASSYSSRNTEAFF | TGTGCCAGCAGTTACTCAAGCCGGAACACTGAAGCTTTCTTT
TRBD1 | - | TRBJ1-5 | TRBV4-1 | CASSHTGGDQPQHF | TGCGCCAGCAGCCACACAGGGGGTGATCAGCCCCAGCATTTT
- | few | TRBJ2-3 | TRBV4-3 | CASSQDRGPNRRGTDTQYF | TGCGCCAGCAGCCAAGATCGGGGGCCGAACCGAAGGGGCACAGATACGCAGTATTTT
- | few | TRBJ1-5 | TRBV18 | CASSPQAGGSQPQHF | TGTGCCAGCTCACCACAGGCGGGAGGCTCTCAGCCCCAGCATTTT
- | - | TRBJ2-6 | TRBV3-1 | CASSQGTRGSGANVLTF | TGTGCCAGCAGCCAAGGTACACGGGGATCTGGGGCCAACGTCCTGACTTTC
- | once | TRBJ1-1 | TRBV20-1 | CSARDRQGNTEAFF | TGCAGTGCTAGAGATCGGCAGGGGAACACTGAAGCTTTCTTT
- | - | TRBJ1-1 | TRBV5-6 | CASSLWQTTYTEAFF | TGTGCCAGCAGCTTGTGGCAAACTACCTACACTGAAGCTTTCTTT
TRBD1 | - | TRBJ1-6 | TRBV27 | CASSLSTGAGSPLHF | TGTGCCAGCAGTTTATCGACAGGGGCTGGTTCACCCCTCCACTTT
TRBD1 | - | TRBJ2-1 | TRBV29-1 | CSVAGTGWGGEQFF | TGCAGCGTCGCCGGGACAGGGTGGGGTGGGGAGCAGTTCTTC
TRBD2 | - | TRBJ2-5 | TRBV6-1 | CASSTGGASLVQETQYF | TGTGCCAGCAGTACCGGGGGGGCCTCCCTAGTCCAAGAGACCCAGTACTTC
TRBD2 | few | TRBJ2-2 | TRBV5-1 | CASNPSGSGNTGELFF | TGCGCCAGCAACCCAAGCGGGAGTGGGAACACCGGGGAGCTGTTTTTT
- | - | TRBJ2-7 | TRBV29-1 | CSARGGSGYEQYF | TGCAGCGCCCGAGGAGGGTCGGGCTACGAGCAGTACTTC
- | few | TRBJ2-3 | TRBV9 | CASSVASGSDTQYF | TGTGCCAGCAGCGTAGCGTCGGGGTCAGATACGCAGTATTTT
- | few | TRBJ2-3 | TRBV10-3 | CAISGGTSTDTQYF | TGTGCCATCAGTGGTGGTACCAGCACAGATACGCAGTATTTT
- | few | TRBJ1-5 | TRBV19 | CASSTGLGNQPQHF | TGTGCCAGTAGTACTGGCCTAGGCAATCAGCCCCAGCATTTT
TRBD1 | - | TRBJ1-1 | TRBV6-2/TRBV6-3 | CASSYRQGVPEAFF | TGTGCCAGCAGTTATCGGCAGGGGGTCCCTGAAGCTTTCTTT
TRBD1 | few | TRBJ1-1 | TRBV18 | CASSPRQGPLDTEAFF | TGTGCCAGCTCACCCCGACAGGGTCCCTTGGACACTGAAGCTTTCTTT